The 11 T cell receptor beta chains in this list originate from one sample, sequenced in a study of identical twins. Each CDR3 protein gets one entry after TCRdb re-called the 5' RACE reads with MiXCR. The sample contains about 790,000 distinct CDR3 sequences, 18% of which appear only once. The same sample was also studied in work on T cells expressing NK-cell markers.

The specimen was PBMCs. Receptors were obtained from a young woman in good health.

The chain is built from TRBV5-1 and TRBJ2-1; possible D gene TRBD2, 6 bases. Trimming cost V 0 bases and J 4 bases, with 14 bases left between them. Germline V gene sequence: CDR1 SGHRS, CDR2 YFSETQ. The length of the CDR3 is 16 residues. CDR3 residues: CASSLAGTGVYNEQFF. The CDR3 bases are TGCGCCAGCAGCTTGGCCGGCACGGGGGTGTACAATGAGCAGTTCTTC. Supplemented by reference TRBV5-1 and TRBJ2-1, the full variable domain reads KAGVTQTPRYLIKTRGQQVTLSCSPISGHRSVSWYQQTPGQGLQFLFEYFSETQRNKGNFPGRFSGRQFSNSRSEMNVSTLELGDSALYLCASSLAGTGVYNEQFFGPGTRLTVL.

The rearrangement uses TRBV7-2 and TRBJ2-1; either TRBD1 or TRBD2 may supply D (5 bases each). The CDR3 is made up of 16 amino acids. Trimming took 5 bases from V and 2 from J, leaving 16 bases between them. Germline CDR1 reads SGHTA; CDR2 reads FQGNSA. CDR3 protein: CASSIHRDRAYNEQFF. CDR3 in DNA: TGTGCCAGCAGCATCCACCGGGACCGGGCCTACAATGAGCAGTTCTTC.

This chain links TRBV20-1 with TRBJ2-2; D gene unclear. Germline CDR1 DFQATT, CDR2 SNEGSKA (reference sequence). V lost 0 bases and J lost 3, with 8 bases in between. CDR3 length: 14 amino acids. CDR3 nucleotide sequence: TGCAGTGCTAGAGATTATAGAGACACCGGGGAGCTGTTTTTT. Protein: CSARDYRDTGELFF.

This clonotype was recorded at least ten times. CDR3 amino acids: CASSFTSGGVVEQFF. CDR3 DNA: TGTGCCAGCAGTTTTACTAGCGGGGGGGTGGTTGAGCAGTTCTTC. J is TRBJ2-1 and V is TRBV12-3 or TRBV12-4; 13 positions match TRBD2. The length of the CDR3 is 15 residues. The trim removed 3 bases at V and 9 bases at J, leaving 5 bases unmatched.

This clonotype was seen a few times. This CDR3 reads CASRGIPGASNQPQHF. In DNA, the CDR3 is TGTGCCAGCAGAGGGATACCGGGGGCTAGCAATCAGCCCCAGCATTTT. The chain links TRBV12-3 or TRBV12-4 to TRBJ1-5, with a tentative D call TRBD1 (6 bases). CDR3 length: 16 residues. Between the trimmed V and J ends, which lost 6 bases and 0 bases, there was a span of 15 bases.

The chain is built from TRBV7-6 and TRBJ2-1, with 10 bases matching TRBD2. Germline CDR1 is SGHVS and CDR2 is FNYEAQ. With 1 base clipped from V and 7 bases from J, the junction kept 4 bases outside the gene matches. CDR3 length: 15 amino acids. The CDR3 spells CASSLEAGGGNEQFF. The CDR3, as DNA: TGTGCCAGCAGCTTAGAAGCGGGAGGGGGGAATGAGCAGTTCTTC.

J is TRBJ2-4 and V is TRBV11-2; 7 bases fit TRBD1. The germline CDR1 and CDR2 sequences are SGHAT and FQNNGV. V shed 6 bases and J 5 bases; nucleotides not matched to a gene: 4. The CDR3 totals 13 residues. In DNA, the CDR3 is TGTGCCAGCAGTTCAGACAGGGAAAACATTCAGTACTTC. Its protein is CASSSDRENIQYF.

This clonotype occurred a few times. The chain carries TRBV10-3 and TRBJ2-7, with D possibly TRBD2 on 6 matching bases. Per the germline V gene, CDR1 is ENHRY and CDR2 is SYGVKD. This CDR3 spans 13 amino acids. V gave up 9 bases and J gave up 1 base, with 13 bases separating them. The CDR3 bases are TGTGCCATTGGCGGGACGCCTTCCTACGAGCAGTACTTC. Amino acid sequence: CAIGGTPSYEQYF.

This sequence joins TRBV15 and TRBJ1-1, with 8 bases identical to TRBD1. This CDR3 spans 14 amino acids. V trimming: 5 bases; J trimming: 5 bases; junction bases outside the gene matches: 7. CDR1 is LNHNV, CDR2 YYDKDF, per germline (reference sequence). The CDR3 DNA sequence: TGTGCCACCAGCTCCCGGACAGGGCGGACTGAAGCTTTCTTT. Protein product: CATSSRTGRTEAFF.

The DNA for the CDR3 is TGTGCCAGCAGTGAGGCACAGAGCAATCAGCCCCAGCATTTT. Its translation: CASSEAQSNQPQHF. The gene calls are TRBV2 and TRBJ1-5; D remains unclear. The V gene lost 3 bases and the J gene lost 1 base, with 7 bases spanning the gap. The CDR3 consists of 14 residues. CDR1 is SNHLY, CDR2 FYNNEI, per germline.

The chain uses TRBV5-1 and TRBJ1-1; possibly TRBD1 for D (5 bases). Germline CDR1 and CDR2: SGHRS and YFSETQ. The CDR3 runs 14 residues. V was trimmed by 0 bases and J by 7 bases, leaving 13 bases between them. The CDR3 DNA sequence: TGCGCCAGCAGCTTGGTTGGAACAGGCAATGAAGCTTTCTTT. Amino acid sequence: CASSLVGTGNEAFF.